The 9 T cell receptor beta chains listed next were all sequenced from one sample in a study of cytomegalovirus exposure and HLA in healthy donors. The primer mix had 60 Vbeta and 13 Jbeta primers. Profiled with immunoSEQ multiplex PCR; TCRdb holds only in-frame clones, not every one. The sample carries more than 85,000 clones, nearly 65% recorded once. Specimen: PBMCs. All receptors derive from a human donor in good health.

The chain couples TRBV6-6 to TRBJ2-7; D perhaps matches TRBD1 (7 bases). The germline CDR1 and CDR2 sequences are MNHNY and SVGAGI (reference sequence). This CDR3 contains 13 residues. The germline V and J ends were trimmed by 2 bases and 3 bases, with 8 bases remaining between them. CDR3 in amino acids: CASSYQGGYEQYF. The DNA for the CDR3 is TGTGCCAGCAGTTACCAGGGGGGCTACGAGCAGTACTTC.

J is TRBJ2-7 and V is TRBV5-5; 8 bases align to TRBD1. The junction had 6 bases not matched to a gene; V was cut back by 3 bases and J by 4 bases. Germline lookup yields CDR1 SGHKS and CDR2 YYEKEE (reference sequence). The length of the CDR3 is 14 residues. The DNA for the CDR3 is TGTGCCAGCAGCTATTTACAGGGGGGTTACGAGCAGTACTTC. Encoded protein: CASSYLQGGYEQYF. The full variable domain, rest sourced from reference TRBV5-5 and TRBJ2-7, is DAGVTQSPTHLIKTRGQQVTLRCSPISGHKSVSWYQQVLGQGPQFIFQYYEKEERGRGNFPDRFSARQFPNYSSELNVNALLLGDSALYLCASSYLQGGYEQYFGPGTRLTVT.

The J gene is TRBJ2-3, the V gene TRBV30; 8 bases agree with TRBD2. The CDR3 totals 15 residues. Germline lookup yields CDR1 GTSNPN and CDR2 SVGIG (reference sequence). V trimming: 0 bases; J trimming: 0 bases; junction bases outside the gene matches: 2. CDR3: CAWSVPSGSTDTQYF. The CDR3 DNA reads TGTGCCTGGAGTGTACCTAGCGGGAGCACAGATACGCAGTATTTT.

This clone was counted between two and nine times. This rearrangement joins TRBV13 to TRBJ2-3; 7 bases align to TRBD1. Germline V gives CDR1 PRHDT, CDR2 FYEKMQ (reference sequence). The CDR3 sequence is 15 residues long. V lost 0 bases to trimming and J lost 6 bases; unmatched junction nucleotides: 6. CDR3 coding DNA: TGTGCCAGCAGCTTAGGAAGGGGGCCGGGGGATACGCAGTATTTT. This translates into CASSLGRGPGDTQYF.

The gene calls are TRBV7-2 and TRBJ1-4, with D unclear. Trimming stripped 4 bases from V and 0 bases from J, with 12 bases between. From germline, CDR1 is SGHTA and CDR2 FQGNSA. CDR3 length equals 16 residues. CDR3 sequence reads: CASSSLPEPTNEKLFF. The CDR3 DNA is TGTGCCAGCAGCTCCCTCCCGGAGCCAACTAATGAAAAACTGTTTTTT. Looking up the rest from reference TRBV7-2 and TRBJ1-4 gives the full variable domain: GAGVSQSPSNKVTEKGKDVELRCDPISGHTALYWYRQSLGQGLEFLIYFQGNSAPDKSGLPSDRFSAERTGGSVSTLTIQRTQQEDSAVYLCASSSLPEPTNEKLFFGSGTQLSVL.

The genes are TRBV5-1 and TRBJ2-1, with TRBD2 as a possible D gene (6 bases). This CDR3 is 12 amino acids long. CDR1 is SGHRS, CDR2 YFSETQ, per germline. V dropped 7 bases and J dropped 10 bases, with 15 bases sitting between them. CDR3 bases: TGCGCCAGCCGCATCCGGGACTCCGAGCAGTTCTTC. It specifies CASRIRDSEQFF.

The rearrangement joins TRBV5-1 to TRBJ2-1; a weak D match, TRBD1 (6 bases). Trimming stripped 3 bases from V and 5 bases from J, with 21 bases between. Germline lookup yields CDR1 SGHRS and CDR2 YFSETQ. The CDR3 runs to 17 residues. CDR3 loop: CASSSKAPRQVDNEQFF. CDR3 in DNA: TGCGCCAGCAGCTCTAAGGCCCCCCGACAGGTTGACAATGAGCAGTTCTTC.

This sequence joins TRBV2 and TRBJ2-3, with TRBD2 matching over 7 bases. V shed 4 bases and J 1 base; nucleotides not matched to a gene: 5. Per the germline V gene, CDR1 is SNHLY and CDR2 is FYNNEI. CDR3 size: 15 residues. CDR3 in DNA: TGTGCCAGCAGTGTTGAACGGGAGGGCACAGATACGCAGTATTTT. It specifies CASSVEREGTDTQYF.

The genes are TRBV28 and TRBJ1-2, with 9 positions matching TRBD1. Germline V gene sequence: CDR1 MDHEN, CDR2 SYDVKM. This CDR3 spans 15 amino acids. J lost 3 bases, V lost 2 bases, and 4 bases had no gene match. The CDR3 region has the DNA TGTGCCAGCAGTTTAGGGACAGGGAGCCACTATGGCTACACCTTC. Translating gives CASSLGTGSHYGYTF.